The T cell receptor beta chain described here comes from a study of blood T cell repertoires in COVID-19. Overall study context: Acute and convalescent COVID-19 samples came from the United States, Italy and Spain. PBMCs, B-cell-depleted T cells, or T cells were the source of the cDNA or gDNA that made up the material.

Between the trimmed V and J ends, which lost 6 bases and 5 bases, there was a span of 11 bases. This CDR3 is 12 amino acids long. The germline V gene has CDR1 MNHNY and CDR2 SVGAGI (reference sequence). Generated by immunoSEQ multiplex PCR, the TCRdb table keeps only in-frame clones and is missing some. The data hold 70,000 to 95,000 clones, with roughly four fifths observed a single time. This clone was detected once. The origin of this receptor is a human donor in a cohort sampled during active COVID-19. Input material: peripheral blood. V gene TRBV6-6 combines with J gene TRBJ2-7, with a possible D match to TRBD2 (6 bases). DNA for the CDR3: TGTGCCAGCAGATTCGGGGGAAACGAGCAGTACTTC. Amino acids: CASRFGGNEQYF.